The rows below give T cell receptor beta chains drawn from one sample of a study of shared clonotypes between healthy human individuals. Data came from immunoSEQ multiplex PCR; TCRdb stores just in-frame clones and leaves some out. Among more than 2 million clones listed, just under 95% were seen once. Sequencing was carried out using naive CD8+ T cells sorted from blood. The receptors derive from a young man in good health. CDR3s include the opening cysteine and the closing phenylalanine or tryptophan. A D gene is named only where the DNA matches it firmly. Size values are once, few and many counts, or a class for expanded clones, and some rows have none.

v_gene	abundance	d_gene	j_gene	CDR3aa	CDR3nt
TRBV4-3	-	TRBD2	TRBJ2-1	CASSQDLAAYNEQFF	TGCGCCAGCAGCCAAGATCTAGCGGCGTACAATGAGCAGTTCTTC
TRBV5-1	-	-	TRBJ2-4	CASSHDRDIQYF	TGCGCCAGCAGCCACGACCGGGACATTCAGTACTTC
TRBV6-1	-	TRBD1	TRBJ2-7	CASRPRDRAYEQYF	TGTGCCAGCAGACCCCGGGACAGGGCCTACGAGCAGTACTTC
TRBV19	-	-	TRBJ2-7	CASGEGSVYEQYF	TGTGCCTCTGGGGAAGGTAGTGTCTACGAGCAGTACTTC
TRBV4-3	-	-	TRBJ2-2	CASSQAHELGAVGELFF	TGCGCCAGCAGCCAAGCCCACGAGCTGGGGGCGGTCGGGGAGCTGTTTTTT
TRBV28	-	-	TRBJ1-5	CASSFRGISNQPQHF	TGTGCCAGCAGTTTTCGGGGAATTAGCAATCAGCCCCAGCATTTT
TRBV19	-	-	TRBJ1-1	CASSGGLNTEAFF	TGTGCCAGTAGTGGGGGTTTGAACACTGAAGCTTTCTTT
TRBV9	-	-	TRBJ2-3	CASSVAGAMDTQYF	TGTGCCAGCAGCGTGGCAGGGGCCATGGATACGCAGTATTTT
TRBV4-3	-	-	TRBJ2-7	CASSQGRHSSYEQYF	TGCGCCAGCAGCCAAGGCCGCCACTCCTCCTACGAGCAGTACTTC
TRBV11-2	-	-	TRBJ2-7	CASSLEGNEQYF	TGTGCCAGCAGCTTAGAGGGTAACGAGCAGTACTTC
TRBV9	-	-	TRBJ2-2	CASLEGTGELFF	TGTGCCAGCCTGGAGGGAACCGGGGAGCTGTTTTTT
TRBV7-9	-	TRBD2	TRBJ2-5	CASSLEPVGGLLIESQYF	TGTGCCAGCAGCTTAGAGCCGGTGGGGGGACTACTCATTGAGTCCCAGTACTTC
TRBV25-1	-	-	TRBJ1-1	CASSELPGNTEAFF	TGTGCCAGCAGTGAATTGCCGGGAAACACTGAAGCTTTCTTT
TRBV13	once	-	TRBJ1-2	CASSRGVDGYTF	TGTGCCAGCAGCAGGGGGGTAGACGGCTACACCTTC
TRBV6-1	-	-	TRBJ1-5	CASSEWRVSNQPQHF	TGTGCCAGCAGTGAATGGCGGGTTAGCAATCAGCCCCAGCATTTT
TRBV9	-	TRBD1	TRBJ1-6	CASSAGQGASVDNSPLHF	TGTGCCAGCAGCGCCGGACAGGGGGCGAGTGTGGATAATTCACCCCTCCACTTT
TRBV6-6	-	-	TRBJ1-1	CASNLMGGPEAFF	TGTGCCAGCAACTTGATGGGGGGGCCAGAAGCTTTCTTT
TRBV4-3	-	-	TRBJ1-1	CASSQGPVGQGPTEAFF	TGCGCCAGCAGCCAAGGGCCGGTAGGGCAGGGACCCACTGAAGCTTTCTTT
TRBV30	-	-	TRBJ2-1	CAWTEGDVKQFF	TGTGCCTGGACGGAGGGGGATGTCAAGCAGTTCTTC
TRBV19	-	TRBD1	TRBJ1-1	CASSILGQGDTEAFF	TGTGCCAGTAGTATTCTGGGACAGGGGGACACTGAAGCTTTCTTT
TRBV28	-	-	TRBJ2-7	CASSLQTDEQYF	TGTGCCAGCAGTCTACAGACGGACGAGCAGTACTTC
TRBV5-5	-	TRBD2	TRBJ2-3	CASSLRLAGGREDTQYF	TGTGCCAGCAGCCTCAGACTAGCGGGAGGGCGGGAAGATACGCAGTATTTT
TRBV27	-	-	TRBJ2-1	CASSFYGTFYNEQFF	TGTGCCAGCAGTTTCTATGGGACATTTTACAATGAGCAGTTCTTC
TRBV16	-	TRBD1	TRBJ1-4	CASSHPGTVNEKLFF	TGTGCCAGCAGCCACCCCGGGACAGTTAATGAAAAACTGTTTTTT
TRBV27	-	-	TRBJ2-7	CASSLSTHLEQYF	TGTGCCAGCAGTTTATCGACTCACCTAGAGCAGTACTTC
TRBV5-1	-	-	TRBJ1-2	CASSLESGSFNGYTF	TGCGCCAGCAGCTTGGAATCAGGATCTTTCAATGGCTACACCTTC
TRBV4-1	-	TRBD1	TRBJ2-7	CASSPGQGGYEQYF	TGCGCCAGCAGCCCGGGACAGGGCGGCTACGAGCAGTACTTC
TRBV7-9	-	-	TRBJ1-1	CASSLGDGEAFF	TGTGCCAGCAGCTTAGGGGACGGTGAAGCTTTCTTT
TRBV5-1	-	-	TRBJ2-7	CASSLGPGYEQHF	TGCGCCAGCAGCCTAGGACCGGGCTACGAGCAGCACTTC
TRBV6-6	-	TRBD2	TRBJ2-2	CATTSGGAFGELFF	TGTGCCACCACTAGCGGGGGGGCGTTCGGGGAGCTGTTTTTT
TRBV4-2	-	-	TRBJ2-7	CASSRPDYEQYF	TGTGCCAGCAGCCGACCCGACTACGAGCAGTACTTC
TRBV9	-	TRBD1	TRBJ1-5	CASSALGQGNQPQHF	TGTGCCAGCAGCGCACTGGGACAGGGGAATCAGCCCCAGCATTTT
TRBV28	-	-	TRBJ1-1	CASTLVVTGDTEAFF	TGTGCCAGCACCCTTGTGGTCACCGGAGACACTGAAGCTTTCTTT
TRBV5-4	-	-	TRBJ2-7	CASSVGIYEQYF	TGTGCCAGCAGCGTGGGAATCTACGAGCAGTACTTC
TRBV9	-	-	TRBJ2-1	CASGDNEQFF	TGTGCCAGCGGAGACAATGAGCAGTTCTTC
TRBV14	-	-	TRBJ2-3	CASSQSYPDTQYF	TGTGCCAGCAGCCAATCATACCCAGATACGCAGTATTTT
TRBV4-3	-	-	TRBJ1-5	CASSQVYGGNQPQHF	TGCGCCAGCAGCCAAGTTTACGGAGGTAATCAGCCCCAGCATTTT